The 5 T cell receptor beta chains below come from one sample, sequenced in a study of blood T cell repertoires in COVID-19. Produced via immunoSEQ multiplex PCR; TCRdb's table is partial and in-frame only. Among about 78,000 clones listed, 90% were seen once. What was sequenced was peripheral blood. These receptors originate from a woman in her forties or fifties in a cohort sampled during active COVID-19.

The rearrangement joins TRBV6-5 to TRBJ2-7; 7 bases match TRBD1. The ends lost 6 bases at V and 2 bases at J; junction bases unmatched: 4. CDR3 length: 13 amino acids. In germline, CDR1 is MNHEY, CDR2 SVGAGI. The CDR3 sequence: CASRSQGTYEQYF. The CDR3 DNA is TGTGCCAGCAGATCACAGGGGACCTACGAGCAGTACTTC.

The V and J genes are TRBV27 and TRBJ2-1; 7 positions match TRBD2. In germline, CDR1 is MNHEY, CDR2 SMNVEV (reference sequence). J gave up 6 bases and V 5 bases, and 10 bases lay outside the gene matches. The CDR3 loop spans 15 amino acids. This CDR3 reads CASSISAGVGNEQFF. The DNA of the CDR3 is TGTGCCAGCAGTATAAGCGCGGGAGTCGGCAATGAGCAGTTCTTC.

This clone appeared a single time. The chain couples TRBV28 to TRBJ2-2, with TRBD2 matching over 13 bases. In germline, CDR1 is MDHEN, CDR2 SYDVKM. The CDR3 is 19 amino acids. V shed 3 bases and J 4 bases; nucleotides not matched to a gene: 11. The CDR3 loop is CASSFPGLAGPRGTGELFF. CDR3 sequence (DNA): TGTGCCAGCAGTTTCCCGGGACTAGCGGGACCACGGGGCACCGGGGAGCTGTTTTTT.

This clone was seen a handful of times. The J gene is TRBJ1-5, the V gene TRBV19, with D perhaps matching TRBD1 (5 bases). The CDR3 totals 16 residues. V lost 2 bases and J 6 bases, leaving 17 bases between the germline ends. CDR1 LNHDA and CDR2 SQIVND come from the germline V gene (reference sequence). The CDR3 sequence is CASSIMLLGLGQPQHF. CDR3 bases: TGTGCCAGTAGTATAATGTTGTTGGGACTAGGTCAGCCCCAGCATTTT. Full variable domain (remainder filled in from reference TRBV19 and TRBJ1-5): DGGITQSPKYLFRKEGQNVTLSCEQNLNHDAMYWYRQDPGQGLRLIYYSQIVNDFQKGDIAEGYSVSREKKESFPLTVTSAQKNPTAFYLCASSIMLLGLGQPQHFGDGTRLSIL.

The rearrangement joins TRBV6-1 to TRBJ1-2; 8 bases match TRBD1. The length of the CDR3 is 13 residues. Trimming removed 2 bases from V and 7 bases from J; junction bases left unmatched: 3. Looked up from germline, CDR1 is MNHNS and CDR2 is SASEGT. CDR3 sequence (DNA): TGTGCCAGCAGTGAACAGGGGGCGCTTGGCTACACCTTC. Amino acids: CASSEQGALGYTF.